This entry features one T cell receptor (beta chain) sequence. As yet, its antigen is unknown. This specimen comes from a study of OX40 agonist ivuxolimab in advanced cancers. In the study overall: Patients' therapy was ivuxolimab, an antibody that acts as an agonist of OX40 (CD134). Participants could have had prior anti-PD-1, anti-PD-L1 or anti-CTLA-4 therapy, and less than 45% had some.

V dropped 5 bases and J dropped 7 bases, with 12 bases sitting between them. Germline lookup yields CDR1 DFQATT and CDR2 SNEGSKA (reference sequence). There are 11 residues in the CDR3. Clones were read by immunoSEQ multiplex PCR, and TCRdb kept only the in-frame ones, dropping some. The top ten hold roughly 1.7% of the sample, which has tens of thousands of clones, 84% seen once. Study-level results: At doses 0.1 to 3.0 mg/kg, CD4+ and CD8+ clones expanded.

If patients had autoimmune disease history or systemic immunosuppression, they were excluded. The source was CD4+ or CD8+ T cells sorted from blood, collected in a trial of the OX40 agonist ivuxolimab. The chain recombines TRBV20-1 with TRBJ2-7, with D possibly matching TRBD1 (5 bases). This receptor was obtained from an adult with an advanced solid tumor such as melanoma, head and neck, liver or kidney cancer. The DNA for the CDR3 is TGCAGTGCTGGGGTAGCAGGGGAGCAGTACTTC. It yields the protein CSAGVAGEQYF.